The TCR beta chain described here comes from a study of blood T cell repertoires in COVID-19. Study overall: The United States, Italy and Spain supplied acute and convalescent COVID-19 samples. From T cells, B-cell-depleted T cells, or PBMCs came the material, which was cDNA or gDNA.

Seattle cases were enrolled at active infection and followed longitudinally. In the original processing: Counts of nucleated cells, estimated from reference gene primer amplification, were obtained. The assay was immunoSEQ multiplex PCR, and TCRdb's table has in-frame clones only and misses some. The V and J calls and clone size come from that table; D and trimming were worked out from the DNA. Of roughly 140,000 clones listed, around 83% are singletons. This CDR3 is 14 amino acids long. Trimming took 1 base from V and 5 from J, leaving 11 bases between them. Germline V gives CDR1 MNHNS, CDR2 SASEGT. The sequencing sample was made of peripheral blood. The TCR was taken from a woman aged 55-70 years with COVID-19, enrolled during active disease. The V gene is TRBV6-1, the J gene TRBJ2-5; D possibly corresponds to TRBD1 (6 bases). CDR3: CASSEGGQYETQYF. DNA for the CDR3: TGTGCCAGCAGTGAAGGAGGACAGTATGAGACCCAGTACTTC.